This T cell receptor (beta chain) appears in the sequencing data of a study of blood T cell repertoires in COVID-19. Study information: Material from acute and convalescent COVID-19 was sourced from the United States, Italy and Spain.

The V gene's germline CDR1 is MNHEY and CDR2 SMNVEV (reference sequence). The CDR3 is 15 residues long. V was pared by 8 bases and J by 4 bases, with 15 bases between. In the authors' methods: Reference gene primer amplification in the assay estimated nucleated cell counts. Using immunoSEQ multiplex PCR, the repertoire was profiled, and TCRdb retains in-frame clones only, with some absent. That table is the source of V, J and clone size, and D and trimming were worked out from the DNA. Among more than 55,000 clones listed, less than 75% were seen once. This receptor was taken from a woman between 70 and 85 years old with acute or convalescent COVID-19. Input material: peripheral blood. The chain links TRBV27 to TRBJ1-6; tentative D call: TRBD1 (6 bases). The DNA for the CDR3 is TGTGCCAGCGGATTGGGGGGGCTTTATAATTCACCCCTCCACTTT. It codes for CASGLGGLYNSPLHF.